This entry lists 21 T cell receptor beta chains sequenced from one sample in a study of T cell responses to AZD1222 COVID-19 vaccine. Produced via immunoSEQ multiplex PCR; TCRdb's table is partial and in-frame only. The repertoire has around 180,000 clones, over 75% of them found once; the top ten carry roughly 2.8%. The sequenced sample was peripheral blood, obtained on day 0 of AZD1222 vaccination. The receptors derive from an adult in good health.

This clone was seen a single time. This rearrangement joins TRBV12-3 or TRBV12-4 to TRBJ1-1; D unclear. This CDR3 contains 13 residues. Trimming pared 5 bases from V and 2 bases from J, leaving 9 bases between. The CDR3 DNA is TGTGCCAGCAGTACTGGGATCAACACTGAAGCTTTCTTT. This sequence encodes CASSTGINTEAFF.

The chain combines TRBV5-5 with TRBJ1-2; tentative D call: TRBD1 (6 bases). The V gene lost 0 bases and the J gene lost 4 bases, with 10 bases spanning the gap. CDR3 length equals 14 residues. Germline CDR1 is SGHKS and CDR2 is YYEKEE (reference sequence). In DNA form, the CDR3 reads TGTGCCAGCAGCTTGGTAGTACAGGGCTATGGCTACACCTTC. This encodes CASSLVVQGYGYTF.

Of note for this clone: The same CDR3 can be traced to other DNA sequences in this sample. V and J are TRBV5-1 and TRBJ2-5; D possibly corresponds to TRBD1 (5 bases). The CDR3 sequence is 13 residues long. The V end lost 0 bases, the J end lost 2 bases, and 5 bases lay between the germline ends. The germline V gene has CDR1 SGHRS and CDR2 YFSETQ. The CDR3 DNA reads TGCGCCAGCAGCTTGGAGGGGCAAGAGACCCAGTACTTC. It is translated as CASSLEGQETQYF.

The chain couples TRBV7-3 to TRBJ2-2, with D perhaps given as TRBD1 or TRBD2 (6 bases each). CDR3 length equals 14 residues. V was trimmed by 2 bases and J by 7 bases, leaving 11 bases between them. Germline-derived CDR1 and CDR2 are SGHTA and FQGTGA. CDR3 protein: CASSLAGGGGELFF. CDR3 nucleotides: TGTGCCAGCAGCTTAGCCGGAGGGGGCGGGGAGCTGTTTTTT.

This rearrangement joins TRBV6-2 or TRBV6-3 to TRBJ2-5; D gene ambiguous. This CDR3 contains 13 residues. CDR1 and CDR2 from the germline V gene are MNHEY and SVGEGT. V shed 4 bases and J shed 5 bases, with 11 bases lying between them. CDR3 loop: CASSSSETETQYF. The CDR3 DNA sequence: TGTGCCAGCAGTTCCTCAGAAACGGAGACCCAGTACTTC.

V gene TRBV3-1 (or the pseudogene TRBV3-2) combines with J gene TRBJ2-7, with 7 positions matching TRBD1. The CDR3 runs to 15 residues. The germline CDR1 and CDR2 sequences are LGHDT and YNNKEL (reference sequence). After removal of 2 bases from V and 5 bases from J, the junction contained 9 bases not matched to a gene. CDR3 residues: CASSQSGTAFNEQYF. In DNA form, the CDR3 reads TGTGCCAGCAGCCAATCCGGGACAGCCTTCAACGAGCAGTACTTC.

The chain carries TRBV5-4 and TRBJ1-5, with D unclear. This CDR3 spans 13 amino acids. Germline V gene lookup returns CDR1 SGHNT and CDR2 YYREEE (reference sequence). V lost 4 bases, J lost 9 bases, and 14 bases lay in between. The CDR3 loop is CASSPNPSLPQHF. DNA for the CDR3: TGTGCCAGCAGCCCGAACCCTTCCCTGCCCCAGCATTTT. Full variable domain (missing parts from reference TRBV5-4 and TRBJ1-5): ETGVTQSPTHLIKTRGQQVTLRCSSQSGHNTVSWYQQALGQGPQFIFQYYREEENGRGNFPPRFSGLQFPNYSSELNVNALELDDSALYLCASSPNPSLPQHFGDGTRLSIL.

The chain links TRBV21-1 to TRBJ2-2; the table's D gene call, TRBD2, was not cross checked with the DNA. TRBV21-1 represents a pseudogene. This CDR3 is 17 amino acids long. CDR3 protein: CAREEGSGGESTGELFF. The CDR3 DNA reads TGTGCCAGAGAGGAGGGCTCCGGGGGGGAGAGCACCGGGGAGCTGTTTTTT.

CDR3 nucleotides: TGCGCCAGCAGCTATACCGGGACAGGGGTACTAGCGGGGACACCTAATGAGCAGTTCTTC. Protein sequence: CASSYTGTGVLAGTPNEQFF. The genes are TRBV5-1 and TRBJ2-1; D may match TRBD1 or TRBD2 (10 bases each). The CDR3 runs to 20 residues. V lost 3 bases, J lost 7 bases, and 32 bases lay in between. CDR1 and CDR2 from the germline V gene are SGHRS and YFSETQ.

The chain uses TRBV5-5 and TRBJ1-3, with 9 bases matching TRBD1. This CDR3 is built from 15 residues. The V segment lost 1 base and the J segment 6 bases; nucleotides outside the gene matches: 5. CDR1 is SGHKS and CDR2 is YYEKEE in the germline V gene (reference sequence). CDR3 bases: TGTGCCAGCAGCTTGTCACAGGGGGCGTTAAACACCATATATTTT. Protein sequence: CASSLSQGALNTIYF.

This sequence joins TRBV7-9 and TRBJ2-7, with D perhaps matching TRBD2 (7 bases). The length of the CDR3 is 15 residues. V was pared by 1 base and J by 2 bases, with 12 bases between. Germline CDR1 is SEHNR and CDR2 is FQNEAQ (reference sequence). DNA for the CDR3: TGTGCCAGCAGCTTAGAGGGCGGGGGCCCCTACGAGCAGTACTTC. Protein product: CASSLEGGGPYEQYF.

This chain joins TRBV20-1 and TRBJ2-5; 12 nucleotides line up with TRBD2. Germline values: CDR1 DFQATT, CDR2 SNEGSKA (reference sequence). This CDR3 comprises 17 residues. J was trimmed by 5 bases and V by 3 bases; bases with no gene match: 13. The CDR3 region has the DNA TGCAGTGCTAGTGGCGCTAGCGGGGGGGCCCAACTTGAGACCCAGTACTTC. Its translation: CSASGASGGAQLETQYF.

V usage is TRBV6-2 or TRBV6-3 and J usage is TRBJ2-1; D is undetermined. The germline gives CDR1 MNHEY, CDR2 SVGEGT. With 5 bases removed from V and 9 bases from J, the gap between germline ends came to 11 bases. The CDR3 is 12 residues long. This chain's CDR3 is CASSKGSGEQFF. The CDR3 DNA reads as TGTGCCAGCAGTAAGGGATCGGGTGAGCAGTTCTTC.

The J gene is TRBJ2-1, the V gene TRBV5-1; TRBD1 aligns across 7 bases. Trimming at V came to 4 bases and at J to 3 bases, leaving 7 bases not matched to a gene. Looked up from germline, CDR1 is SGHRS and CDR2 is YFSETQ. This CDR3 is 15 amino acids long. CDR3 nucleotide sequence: TGCGCCAGCAGCGCGCCCCGGGACAGCTACAATGAGCAGTTCTTC. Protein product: CASSAPRDSYNEQFF.

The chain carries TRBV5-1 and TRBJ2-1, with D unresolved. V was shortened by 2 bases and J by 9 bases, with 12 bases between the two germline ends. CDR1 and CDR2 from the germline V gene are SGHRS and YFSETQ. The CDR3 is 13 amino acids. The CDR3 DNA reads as TGCGCCAGCAGCTTACCCACTGCAGTTGAGCAGTTCTTC. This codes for CASSLPTAVEQFF.

CDR3 sequence (DNA): TGTGCCAGCAGCTCCCCGGTAGAGGGGGGGGACACTGAAGCTTTCTTT. Protein product: CASSSPVEGGDTEAFF. This rearrangement joins TRBV21-1 to TRBJ1-1. TRBV21-1 constitutes a pseudogene. The CDR3 spans 16 residues.

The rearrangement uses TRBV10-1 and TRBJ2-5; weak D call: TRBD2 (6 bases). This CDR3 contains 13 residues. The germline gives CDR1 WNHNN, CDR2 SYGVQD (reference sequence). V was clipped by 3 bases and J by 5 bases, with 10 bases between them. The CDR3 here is CASSDVGGETQYF. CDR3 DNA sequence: TGCGCCAGCAGTGATGTAGGAGGGGAGACCCAGTACTTC.

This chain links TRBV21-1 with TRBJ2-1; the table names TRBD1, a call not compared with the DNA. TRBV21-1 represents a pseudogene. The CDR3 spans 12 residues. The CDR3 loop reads CASTLGQPASFF. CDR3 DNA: TGTGCCAGCACTCTCGGACAGCCAGCATCGTTCTTC.

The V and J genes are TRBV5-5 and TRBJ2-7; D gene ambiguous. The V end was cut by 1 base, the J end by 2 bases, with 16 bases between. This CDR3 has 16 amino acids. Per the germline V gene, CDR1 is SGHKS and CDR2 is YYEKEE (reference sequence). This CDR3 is CASSLSRSLGTYEQYF. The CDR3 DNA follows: TGTGCCAGCAGCTTGAGCAGATCCCTAGGAACCTACGAGCAGTACTTC.

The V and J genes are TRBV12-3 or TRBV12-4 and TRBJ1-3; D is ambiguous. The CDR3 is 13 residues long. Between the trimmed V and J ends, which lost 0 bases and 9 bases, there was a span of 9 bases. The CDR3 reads CASSLADRPTIYF. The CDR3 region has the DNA TGTGCCAGCAGTTTAGCGGACCGCCCCACCATATATTTT.

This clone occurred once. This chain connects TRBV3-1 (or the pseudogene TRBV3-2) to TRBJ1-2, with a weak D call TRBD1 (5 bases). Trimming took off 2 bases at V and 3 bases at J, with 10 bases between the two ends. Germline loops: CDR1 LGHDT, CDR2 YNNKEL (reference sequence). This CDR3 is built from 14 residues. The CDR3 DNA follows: TGTGCCAGCAGCCAAAGGGGATTGGACTATGGCTACACCTTC. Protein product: CASSQRGLDYGYTF.